The clone carrying this T cell receptor (beta chain) has only one observation. Its antigen is as yet unknown. This record comes from a study of T cell responses to AZD1222 COVID-19 vaccine. Overall study results and limits: Repertoires were obtained only post-peak T cell response. Vaccination with two AZD1222 doses was followed by a rise in Spike-specific TCR breadth and depth. The study reported that nearly half of spike-specific TCRs target unmutated variant regions. Donors, mostly white British, included more females; clonal diversity was possibly underestimated.

Germline V lookup: CDR1 KGHDR, CDR2 SFDVKD. CDR3 length: 16 residues. Trimming left V 1 base short and J 2 bases short, with 10 bases between. Clones were sequenced by immunoSEQ multiplex PCR, and TCRdb holds only the in-frame ones, with some missing. The sample lists about 120,000 clones, about 93% occurring once. V gene TRBV24-1 combines with J gene TRBJ2-2; D ambiguous. The clonotype was recovered from an adult who received the MenACWY meningococcal vaccine as a control. The source material was peripheral blood, sampled 28 days after the second dose of the MenACWY control vaccine. For the CDR3, the DNA is TGTGCCACCAGTGATTTTGCCCTCACCAACACCGGGGAGCTGTTTTTT. This gives the protein CATSDFALTNTGELFF.